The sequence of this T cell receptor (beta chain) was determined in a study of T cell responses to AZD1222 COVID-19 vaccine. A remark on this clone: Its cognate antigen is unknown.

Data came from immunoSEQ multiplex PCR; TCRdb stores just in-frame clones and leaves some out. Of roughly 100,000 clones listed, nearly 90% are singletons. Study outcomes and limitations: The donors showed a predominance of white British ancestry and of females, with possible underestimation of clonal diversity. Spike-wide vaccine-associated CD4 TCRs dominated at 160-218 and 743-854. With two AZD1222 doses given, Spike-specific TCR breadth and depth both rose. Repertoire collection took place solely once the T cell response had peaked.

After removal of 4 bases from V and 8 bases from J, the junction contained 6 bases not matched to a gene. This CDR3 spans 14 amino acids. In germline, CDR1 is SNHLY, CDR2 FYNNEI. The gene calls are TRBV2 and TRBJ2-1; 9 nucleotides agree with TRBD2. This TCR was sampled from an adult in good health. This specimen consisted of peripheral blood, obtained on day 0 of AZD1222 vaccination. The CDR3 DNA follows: TGTGCCAGCAGTGTAATAGCGGGGGACGATGAGCAGTTCTTC. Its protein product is CASSVIAGDDEQFF.